Reported below is one T cell receptor (beta chain). This record belongs to a study of blood T cell repertoires in COVID-19. Whole-study context: The origin of the acute and convalescent COVID-19 samples was the United States, Italy and Spain. In each case, the material was cDNA or gDNA derived from T cells, B-cell-depleted T cells, or PBMCs.

Original data processing: How many nucleated cells were present was estimated from reference gene primer amplification. The protocol was immunoSEQ multiplex PCR, while the TCRdb copy is restricted to in-frame clones and leaves out a portion. V and J calls and clone size are given by that table; D and trimming were obtained from the DNA. The data hold about 310,000 clones, with about 88% observed a single time. Trimming shortened V by 0 bases and J by 12 bases, and 15 bases separated the two germline ends. The V gene's germline CDR1 is LGHNA and CDR2 YNFKEQ. CDR3 length equals 15 residues. The receptor comes from a man in his 70s with acute or convalescent COVID-19. The source material was peripheral blood. The chain is built from TRBV4-2 and TRBJ1-6, with D perhaps matching TRBD1 (5 bases). The CDR3 protein is CASSQDSSRVQPLHF. The CDR3 DNA follows: TGTGCCAGCAGCCAAGATTCGTCCAGGGTTCAACCCCTCCACTTT.